This passage covers 21 T cell receptor beta chains from one sample sequenced in a study of post-analysis software for immune sequencing data. Findings and limits, study-wide: Higher frequency in patients than in controls was seen for about 5 TRBV segments, with TRBV5-6, TRBV5-1 and TRBV20-1 among them.

For these TCRs, the target antigens are not known. Unique molecular identifiers had been added to the TCR beta cDNA libraries. From the PCR reads, TCRdb called clonotypes with MiXCR, one entry per CDR3 protein. The top ten clones hold about 11% of a sample with roughly 650,000 distinct CDR3 sequences, approximately 59% of them seen once. The sequenced sample was blood. The receptors originated from a girl under 10 years old with multiple sclerosis.

This chain joins TRBV3-1 and TRBJ1-2; D gene unclear. The CDR3 has 14 amino acids. Trimming removed 0 bases at V and 4 bases at J, with 9 bases between. Germline-derived CDR1 and CDR2 are LGHDT and YNNKEL (reference sequence). The CDR3 DNA is TGTGCCAGCAGCCAAGATACAGCTATCTATGGCTACACCTTC. It is translated as CASSQDTAIYGYTF.

The V gene is TRBV12-3 or TRBV12-4, the J gene TRBJ1-1; no definite D call. CDR3 length equals 13 residues. V lost 6 bases and J 0 bases, leaving 8 bases between the germline ends. The DNA of the CDR3 is TGTGCCAGCAGGTTACAGCTGAACACTGAAGCTTTCTTT. Encoded protein: CASRLQLNTEAFF.

This clonotype came up once. The CDR3 reads CASSLGITGATDTQYF. The CDR3 DNA reads as TGTGCCAGCAGCTTAGGAATCACGGGGGCGACAGATACGCAGTATTTT. The gene calls are TRBV7-6 and TRBJ2-3; either TRBD1 or TRBD2 may fit D (6 bases each). CDR3 length equals 16 residues. V lost 1 base and J 3 bases, leaving 14 bases between the germline ends. Looked up from germline, CDR1 is SGHVS and CDR2 is FNYEAQ.

J is TRBJ2-5 and V is TRBV5-5, with D uncertain. The J call may be in error: the DNA end matches TRBJ2-7 better. This CDR3 is built from 14 residues. CDR1 is SGHKS, CDR2 YYEKEE, per germline (reference sequence). CDR3: CASSSPKARREQYF. The CDR3 DNA reads as TGTGCCAGCAGCTCCCCCAAGGCTCGGCGCGAGCAGTACTTC.

The CDR3 nucleotides are TGTGCCAGCAGCAAAAAGCATCCGCTTGTTTCCTACGAGCAGTACTTC. Translating gives CASSKKHPLVSYEQYF. The chain uses TRBV21-1 and TRBJ2-5; TRBD2 is the table's D call, not checked against the DNA. The last part of the DNA fits TRBJ2-7 better; the J call may be wrong. TRBV21-1 is flagged as a pseudogene. The CDR3 spans 16 residues.

The chain employs TRBV12-3 or TRBV12-4 and TRBJ1-2; TRBD1 agrees at 10 bases. This CDR3 region has 13 residues. V lost 5 bases and J lost 7; bases outside the gene matches: 4. DNA for the CDR3: TGTGCCAGCAGTGACAGGGGGCGCGGTGGCTACACCTTC. It specifies CASSDRGRGGYTF.

The chain links TRBV24-1 to TRBJ2-1; no clear D. V shed 4 bases and J shed 6 bases, with 6 bases lying between them. The CDR3 length is 12 residues. Germline V lookup: CDR1 KGHDR, CDR2 SFDVKD. CDR3 residues: CATSDLINEQFF. For the CDR3, the DNA is TGTGCCACCAGTGACCTAATCAATGAGCAGTTCTTC.

Remarks on this clonotype: One end of the junction fails to match germline, which may point to a read error. The chain has TRBV7-2 and TRBJ2-5, with 9 bases aligning to TRBD1. The CDR3 totals 14 residues. The germline V gene encodes CDR1 SGHTA and CDR2 FQGNSA. CDR3 residues: CVSSLDRGRETQYF. In DNA, the CDR3 is TGTGTCAGCAGCTTAGACAGGGGGAGAGAGACCCAGTACTTC.

The CDR3 DNA reads TGTGCCATCAGTGGAGGCAGGGGGAGTGAAGAGACCCAGTACTTC. It translates to CAISGGRGSEETQYF. This chain links TRBV10-3 with TRBJ2-5, with 7 bases that match TRBD1. The length of the CDR3 is 15 residues. Per germline, CDR1 ENHRY and CDR2 SYGVKD. V gave up 4 bases and J gave up 3 bases; unmatched junction bases: 8.

This clonotype occurred once. The chain carries TRBV7-2 and TRBJ2-3, with 13 bases matching TRBD2. Per the germline V gene, CDR1 is SGHTA and CDR2 is FQGNSA. Losses at the gene ends were 5 bases for V and 4 bases for J; bases not matched to a gene: 6. CDR3 length: 16 residues. In DNA, the CDR3 is TGTGCCAGCAGCGCCCGACTAGCGGGAGGCCCAGATACGCAGTATTTT. It yields the protein CASSARLAGGPDTQYF.

This clonotype was seen a handful of times. The chain couples TRBV6-6 to TRBJ2-5, with D possibly being TRBD1 or TRBD2 (5 bases each). Trimming took off 6 bases at V and 4 bases at J, with 9 bases between the two ends. Looked up from germline, CDR1 is MNHNY and CDR2 is SVGAGI (reference sequence). CDR3 length equals 12 residues. This CDR3 reads CASRGPPETQYF. CDR3 nucleotide sequence: TGTGCCAGCAGGGGACCCCCAGAGACCCAGTACTTC.

The DNA for the CDR3 is TGTGCCAGCAGCTCCCATAGAGAGACCCAGTACTTC. Translation gives CASSSHRETQYF. The chain recombines TRBV6-5 with TRBJ2-5; D is unresolved. CDR1 is MNHEY, CDR2 SVGAGI, per germline. Trimming shortened V by 6 bases and J by 4 bases, and 9 bases separated the two germline ends. This CDR3 spans 12 amino acids.

CDR3 sequence: CASSANSGVGGYTF. The CDR3 DNA sequence: TGTGCCAGCAGTGCGAACAGTGGGGTCGGTGGCTACACCTTC. This chain links TRBV6-4 with TRBJ1-2; no definite D call. The V and J ends lost 4 bases and 7 bases respectively, with 16 bases between them. Germline CDR1 MRHNA, CDR2 SNTAGT. The CDR3 totals 14 residues.

This clonotype has only a few counts. This rearrangement joins TRBV11-2 to TRBJ2-4; D remains ambiguous. The DNA end favors TRBJ2-7, so the J call may be wrong. This CDR3 contains 11 residues. CDR1 is SGHAT, CDR2 FQNNGV, per germline. Here the CDR3 reads CASSTLDEQYF. The CDR3 DNA sequence: TGTGCCAGCAGCACCCTAGACGAGCAGTACTTC.

This chain connects TRBV5-1 to TRBJ2-7, with a weak D call TRBD2 (6 bases). The CDR3 runs 16 residues. Germline V CDR1 and CDR2: SGHRS, YFSETQ. The germline V and J ends were trimmed by 3 bases and 3 bases, with 19 bases remaining between them. DNA for the CDR3: TGCGCCAGCAGCTCCAAGGGGACTTCAATCAACTACGAGCAGTACTTC. It is translated as CASSSKGTSINYEQYF.

J is TRBJ2-1 and V is TRBV5-8; 9 bases align to TRBD2. The length of the CDR3 is 15 residues. The trim removed 4 bases at V and 7 bases at J, leaving 9 bases unmatched. From germline, CDR1 is SGHTS and CDR2 YDEGEE. CDR3 DNA: TGTGCCAGCAGCGATCGACTAGCGGAGATAAATGAGCAGTTCTTC. This codes for CASSDRLAEINEQFF.

The chain uses TRBV7-8 and TRBJ2-5, with 10 bases aligning to TRBD2. V shed 5 bases and J 1 base; nucleotides not matched to a gene: 13. The CDR3 has 18 residues. In germline, CDR1 is SGHVS, CDR2 FQNEAQ. The CDR3 nucleotides are TGTGCCAGCAGCCCAGGGAGGCTAGCGGGAGCGGGCCAAGAGACCCAGTACTTC. Its protein is CASSPGRLAGAGQETQYF.

The V call is TRBV7-3, the J call TRBJ2-5; no clear D. Germline CDR1 reads SGHTA; CDR2 reads FQGTGA. The CDR3 length is 15 residues. Trimming stripped 1 base from V and 1 base from J, with 10 bases between. In nucleotides, the CDR3 is TGTGCCAGCAGCTTAATACCTTCGGGCCAAGAGACCCAGTACTTC. Protein sequence: CASSLIPSGQETQYF.

This clonotype was seen a handful of times. The chain carries TRBV6-5 and TRBJ2-3; D not resolved. Germline assignment: CDR1 MNHEY and CDR2 SVGAGI. Between the trimmed V and J ends, which lost 11 bases and 1 base, there was a span of 10 bases. The CDR3 sequence is 12 residues long. This CDR3 is CASQAGTDTQYF. In DNA, the CDR3 is TGTGCCTCCCAGGCGGGCACAGATACGCAGTATTTT.

The chain carries TRBV12-3 or TRBV12-4 and TRBJ2-3; 8 nucleotides align to TRBD1. The J segment lost 6 bases and the V segment lost 6 bases, leaving 11 bases of the junction unmatched. This CDR3 is 15 amino acids long. Here the CDR3 reads CASSLWRQGRDTQYF. CDR3 nucleotide sequence: TGTGCCAGCAGCCTCTGGCGACAGGGGCGGGATACGCAGTATTTT.

V and J are TRBV20-1 and TRBJ2-1; D remains ambiguous. Trimming removed 6 bases at V and 6 bases at J, with 12 bases between. This CDR3 spans 12 amino acids. Germline V gene sequence: CDR1 DFQATT, CDR2 SNEGSKA (reference sequence). As DNA, the CDR3 is TGCAGTGCGTACGACCTAGGCAATGAGCAGTTCTTC. This encodes CSAYDLGNEQFF.